A single sample is the source of the 3 T cell receptor beta chains below, sequenced in a study of Graves' ophthalmopathy and Graves' hyperthyroidism. The TCR beta CDR3 regions underwent amplification from RNA transcripts. Investigators did first-round RT-PCR with HTBI primers, then second-round multiplex PCR. TCRdb re-derived calls from the multiplex PCR reads in MiXCR, one entry per CDR3 protein. The sample lists roughly 160,000 distinct CDR3 sequences, less than 45% occurring once. The specimen sequenced was peripheral blood. The receptors shown here come from a woman aged 35 to 49 with Graves' ophthalmopathy.

This clonotype was seen many times. This rearrangement joins TRBV29-1 to TRBJ2-5, with D perhaps being TRBD1 or TRBD2 (5 bases each). Germline CDR1 and CDR2: SQVTM and ANQGSEA. The CDR3 is 16 amino acids. With 1 base removed from V and 0 bases from J, the gap between germline ends came to 15 bases. As DNA, the CDR3 is TGCAGCGTTGAAGGTGCGCCCGGGGCCCACCAAGAGACCCAGTACTTC. This translates into CSVEGAPGAHQETQYF.

Here the CDR3 DNA reads TGTGCCAGCAGTTTAGAGGGGCAGTTTAACTATGGCTACACCTTC. Its translation is CASSLEGQFNYGYTF. V and J are TRBV12-3 or TRBV12-4 and TRBJ1-2, with D tentatively TRBD1 (5 bases). Trimming stripped 1 base from V and 1 base from J, with 10 bases between. The CDR3 is 15 amino acids.

The rearrangement uses TRBV19 and TRBJ1-6; TRBD1 is a possible D gene (5 bases). This CDR3 has 16 amino acids. Germline CDR1 LNHDA, CDR2 SQIVND (reference sequence). The ends were cut back, 6 bases at V and 0 bases at J, with 12 bases in the middle. The CDR3 sequence: CASSWGGISYNSPLHF. As DNA, the CDR3 is TGTGCCAGTAGCTGGGGGGGGATCTCCTATAATTCACCCCTCCACTTT.